This T cell receptor (beta chain) was recovered during a study of shared clonotypes between healthy human individuals. Comment on this clone: Its antigen remains unidentified.

Several immunoSEQ plates held equal portions of the genomic DNA taken from each subset. Libraries were prepared by immunoSEQ multiplex PCR; TCRdb keeps only in-frame clonotypes and omits some of them. The sample lists about 490,000 clones, about three quarters occurring once. The CDR3 sequence is 14 residues long. Germline CDR1 reads LGHNA; CDR2 reads YNFKEQ. V was shortened by 1 base and J by 4 bases, with 10 bases between the two germline ends. Study-wide results and caveats: Exclusively blood specimens were collected; tissue repertoires likely differ.

Sequencing was carried out using PBMCs. This sequence joins TRBV4-2 and TRBJ1-2, with D perhaps TRBD1 (5 bases). The receptor comes from a middle-aged woman in good health. Some clones in this sample may be carry-over from other donors' samples. DNA of the CDR3: TGTGCCAGCAGCCAAGGGGACGGAGTCTATGGCTACACCTTC. It encodes CASSQGDGVYGYTF.